The 8 T cell receptor beta chains reported below all come from one sample, sequenced in a study of early T cells in non-severe SARS-CoV-2 infection. TCRdb passed the 5' RACE reads through MiXCR, listing each CDR3 protein once. Among 55,000 to 80,000 distinct CDR3 sequences listed, around 11% were seen once. The sample taken for sequencing was whole blood. The origin of the receptors is an adult who was a healthcare worker with PCR-confirmed SARS-CoV-2 infection or an uninfected control (not recorded which).

On this clonotype itself: A much larger clone lies a single base off, so this may be a read error. DNA for the CDR3: TGCAGTGCTACCGGGGCAGGGGGCGCAGATACGCAGTATTTT. This codes for CSATGAGGADTQYF. The rearrangement links TRBV20-1 to TRBJ2-3, with 8 bases that match TRBD1. The CDR3 has 14 amino acids. Per the germline V gene, CDR1 is DFQATT and CDR2 is SNEGSKA (reference sequence). V was clipped by 4 bases and J by 4 bases; unmatched bases: 7.

The DNA of the CDR3 is TGTGCCAGCAGCTTGGTCGAGGGAGGGCGACCCGGGGAGCTGTTTTTT. The encoded protein is CASSLVEGGRPGELFF. The chain joins TRBV7-9 to TRBJ2-2, with 7 bases lining up with TRBD2. J was trimmed by 6 bases and V by 3 bases; bases with no gene match: 10. From germline, CDR1 is SEHNR and CDR2 FQNEAQ (reference sequence). The CDR3 runs to 16 residues.

This clonotype came up a few times. The chain employs TRBV20-1 and TRBJ1-5; D perhaps matches TRBD1 (5 bases). This CDR3 is 14 amino acids long. The V end lost 3 bases, the J end lost 0 bases, and 9 bases lay between the germline ends. CDR1 is DFQATT, CDR2 SNEGSKA, per germline (reference sequence). CDR3 nucleotide sequence: TGCAGTGCTAGGGAGACAGCTAGCAATCAGCCCCAGCATTTT. This sequence encodes CSARETASNQPQHF.

CDR3 in amino acids: CAISESNSPDRADTQYF. The CDR3 DNA is TGTGCCATCAGTGAGTCGAACTCCCCGGACAGGGCAGATACGCAGTATTTT. The chain uses TRBV10-3 and TRBJ2-3; 8 bases align to TRBD1. The germline V gene has CDR1 ENHRY and CDR2 SYGVKD. This CDR3 spans 17 amino acids. V lost 0 bases, J lost 4 bases, and 9 bases stayed unmatched.

This clonotype was observed at least ten times. V gene TRBV20-1 combines with J gene TRBJ2-7; TRBD2 agrees at 8 bases. CDR1 and CDR2 from the germline V gene are DFQATT and SNEGSKA (reference sequence). There are 14 residues in the CDR3. The V gene end was trimmed by 2 bases and the J gene end by 4 bases; junction bases not matched to a gene: 7. The CDR3 sequence: CSARLSGSGYEQYF. CDR3 bases: TGCAGTGCTAGACTGAGCGGGAGCGGTTACGAGCAGTACTTC.

In this sample, this clonotype turned up many times. This chain connects TRBV2 to TRBJ2-7, with 11 bases lining up with TRBD1. The CDR3 runs 15 residues. After removal of 6 bases from V and 2 bases from J, the junction contained 6 bases not matched to a gene. Per the germline V gene, CDR1 is SNHLY and CDR2 is FYNNEI. The CDR3 sequence is CASSAGTGGPYEQYF. CDR3 DNA sequence: TGTGCCAGCAGCGCCGGGACAGGGGGTCCCTACGAGCAGTACTTC.

This clonotype was counted a single time. This chain uses TRBV9 with TRBJ1-1, with 8 bases aligning to TRBD1. The J segment lost 10 bases and the V segment lost 4 bases, leaving 9 bases of the junction unmatched. Germline CDR1 SGDLS, CDR2 YYNGEE. The CDR3 has 13 amino acids. The CDR3 loop reads CASSPGQGRSAFF. CDR3 sequence (DNA): TGTGCCAGCAGCCCCGGACAGGGACGCTCAGCTTTCTTT.

This clonotype was found a few times. The CDR3 region is CASSPDRAGGDEQFF. Written as DNA, the CDR3 is TGTGCCAGCAGTCCGGACAGGGCTGGTGGGGATGAGCAGTTCTTC. This sequence joins TRBV2 and TRBJ2-1; 8 nucleotides align to TRBD1. Trimming took 5 bases from V and 8 from J; bases not matched to a gene: 11. From germline, CDR1 is SNHLY and CDR2 FYNNEI. This CDR3 region has 15 residues.